Presented here are 17 T cell receptor beta chains from one specimen sequenced in a study of siplizumab effects on memory and regulatory T cells. Assay used: immunoSEQ multiplex PCR; TCRdb lists only in-frame clones, some missing. This table holds some 100,000 clones, about 91% found once. What was sequenced was Tregs sorted from blood. These receptor sequences come from a human donor in good health.

V and J are TRBV5-6 and TRBJ2-1; 11 positions agree with TRBD2. The length of the CDR3 is 17 residues. CDR1 SGHDT and CDR2 YYEEEE come from the germline V gene. V trimming: 3 bases; J trimming: 10 bases; junction bases outside the gene matches: 15. For the CDR3, the DNA is TGTGCCAGCAGCTCAGCCGGGACTAGCGGCCCCCTCGAAGAGCAGTTCTTC. It codes for CASSSAGTSGPLEEQFF.

V usage is TRBV13 and J usage is TRBJ2-3, with a weak D call TRBD2 (6 bases). Per the germline V gene, CDR1 is PRHDT and CDR2 is FYEKMQ (reference sequence). V was cut by 3 bases and J by 2 bases, with 15 bases left in between. This CDR3 has 16 amino acids. This CDR3 is CASSLRRDGVTDTQYF. CDR3 DNA: TGTGCCAGCAGCTTGCGGAGGGACGGGGTCACAGATACGCAGTATTTT.

The chain combines TRBV18 with TRBJ2-1; maybe TRBD2 (7 bases). V lost 4 bases and J lost 9, with 13 bases in between. Germline V lookup: CDR1 KGHSH, CDR2 LQKENI. This CDR3 is built from 13 residues. CDR3 DNA: TGTGCCAGCTCACGCCGCGGGGGCGTTGAGCAGTTCTTC. Amino acids: CASSRRGGVEQFF.

This rearrangement joins TRBV5-8 to TRBJ2-3, with D possibly TRBD2 on 5 matching bases. V was pared by 1 base and J by 5 bases, with 14 bases between. Germline values: CDR1 SGHTS, CDR2 YDEGEE. This CDR3 contains 15 residues. In DNA form, the CDR3 reads TGTGCCAGCAGCTTGTCTGGGCAACTAGAAGATACGCAGTATTTT. This gives the protein CASSLSGQLEDTQYF.

V is TRBV10-3 and J is TRBJ1-5; D call uncertain. The CDR3 has 15 residues. CDR1 and CDR2 from the germline V gene are ENHRY and SYGVKD. V was cut by 0 bases and J by 1 base, with 7 bases left in between. The CDR3 here is CAISESGRSNQPQHF. The CDR3 DNA reads as TGTGCCATCAGTGAGTCCGGACGGAGCAATCAGCCCCAGCATTTT.

This chain links TRBV6-6 with TRBJ1-2; D is perhaps TRBD1 (5 bases). Germline V gene sequence: CDR1 MNHNY, CDR2 SVGAGI (reference sequence). The V and J ends lost 5 bases and 0 bases respectively, with 13 bases between them. The CDR3 runs to 15 residues. The CDR3 DNA sequence: TGTGCCAGCAGTCCGGGACGGAGAGCTAACTATGGCTACACCTTC. Translation: CASSPGRRANYGYTF.

V is TRBV2 and J is TRBJ2-6; no definite D call. Germline CDR1 SNHLY, CDR2 FYNNEI. This CDR3 has 14 amino acids. V dropped 5 bases and J dropped 1 base, with 6 bases sitting between them. CDR3 region: CASSKLSGANVLTF. In DNA, the CDR3 is TGTGCCAGCAGTAAGTTATCTGGGGCCAACGTCCTGACTTTC.

The chain uses TRBV27 and TRBJ2-1, with D perhaps assigned TRBD1 or TRBD2 (6 bases each). Germline V gene lookup returns CDR1 MNHEY and CDR2 SMNVEV (reference sequence). V lost 5 bases, J lost 5 bases, and 19 bases lay in between. There are 16 residues in the CDR3. CDR3 DNA sequence: TGTGCCAGCAGTCCGGGAGCAGGGGCTAGAGACAATGAGCAGTTCTTC. This sequence encodes CASSPGAGARDNEQFF.

This chain uses TRBV5-1 with TRBJ2-3; D not resolved. The CDR3 is 13 amino acids. CDR1 SGHRS and CDR2 YFSETQ come from the germline V gene. The V end was cut by 3 bases, the J end by 3 bases, with 8 bases between. Written as DNA, the CDR3 is TGCGCCAGCAGCTACCCAAGGACAGATACGCAGTATTTT. Amino acids: CASSYPRTDTQYF. Looking up the rest from reference TRBV5-1 and TRBJ2-3 gives the full variable domain: KAGVTQTPRYLIKTRGQQVTLSCSPISGHRSVSWYQQTPGQGLQFLFEYFSETQRNKGNFPGRFSGRQFSNSRSEMNVSTLELGDSALYLCASSYPRTDTQYFGPGTRLTVL.

This clone was recorded once. This chain links TRBV27 with TRBJ2-7, with D hard to call. V dropped 4 bases and J dropped 2 bases, with 3 bases sitting between them. The CDR3 totals 11 residues. Germline CDR1 reads MNHEY; CDR2 reads SMNVEV (reference sequence). CDR3 loop: CASSSTYEQYF. CDR3 in DNA: TGTGCCAGCAGTTCCACCTACGAGCAGTACTTC.

This chain uses TRBV11-2 with TRBJ2-3; 9 nucleotides align to TRBD2. The CDR3 is 15 residues long. The V segment lost 5 bases and the J segment 2 bases; nucleotides outside the gene matches: 5. Germline loops: CDR1 SGHAT, CDR2 FQNNGV. CDR3 loop: CASSPRGGDTDTQYF. The CDR3 region has the DNA TGTGCCAGCAGCCCACGCGGGGGGGACACAGATACGCAGTATTTT.

V gene TRBV7-8 combines with J gene TRBJ2-1, with 12 bases identical to TRBD2. Trimming removed 2 bases from V and 10 bases from J; junction bases left unmatched: 6. Per the germline V gene, CDR1 is SGHVS and CDR2 is FQNEAQ. There are 15 residues in the CDR3. For the CDR3, the DNA is TGTGCCAGCAGCTTACTAGCGGGAGGGCCCAAGGAGCAGTTCTTC. This translates into CASSLLAGGPKEQFF. Looking up the rest from reference TRBV7-8 and TRBJ2-1 gives the full variable domain: GAGVSQSPRYKVAKRGQDVALRCDPISGHVSLFWYQQALGQGPEFLTYFQNEAQLDKSGLPSDRFFAERPEGSVSTLKIQRTQQEDSAVYLCASSLLAGGPKEQFFGPGTRLTVL.

This sequence joins TRBV7-3 and TRBJ2-2; TRBD1 matches at 7 bases. Germline V gives CDR1 SGHTA, CDR2 FQGTGA. This CDR3 has 16 residues. Unmatched junction bases numbered 11, after V lost 5 bases and J lost 5 bases. The CDR3 region has the DNA TGTGCCAGCAGCCAGGGACAGCCGATAGGGACCGGGGAGCTGTTTTTT. Translation gives CASSQGQPIGTGELFF.

In its sample, this clone was seen once. This rearrangement joins TRBV4-1 to TRBJ1-4; D unclear. The germline gives CDR1 MGHRA, CDR2 YSYEKL. The CDR3 covers 16 residues. V lost 1 base to trimming and J lost 12 bases, with 21 bases between them. The CDR3: CASSQGVLDRASELFF. The CDR3 region has the DNA TGCGCCAGCAGCCAAGGGGTACTGGACCGAGCATCGGAACTGTTTTTT.

The chain is built from TRBV18 and TRBJ1-5; D is perhaps TRBD1 (5 bases). V dropped 4 bases and J dropped 0 bases, with 13 bases sitting between them. Germline assignment: CDR1 KGHSH and CDR2 LQKENI. The CDR3 has 16 amino acids. CDR3 sequence (DNA): TGTGCCAGCTCACACGGGACGCCCAATAGCAATCAGCCCCAGCATTTT. Translated: CASSHGTPNSNQPQHF.

The chain links TRBV6-5 to TRBJ2-3; tentative D call: TRBD1 (5 bases). Germline CDR1 reads MNHEY; CDR2 reads SVGAGI. Trimming pared 2 bases from V and 5 bases from J, leaving 8 bases between. The CDR3 is 13 amino acids. As DNA, the CDR3 is TGTGCCAGCAGTTACCGCCAGGGAGATACGCAGTATTTT. Protein: CASSYRQGDTQYF.

The CDR3 loop reads CASSLVGPTSSYNEQFF. CDR3 in DNA: TGTGCCAGCAGCTTAGTAGGCCCCACTAGCTCCTACAATGAGCAGTTCTTC. The V gene is TRBV11-2, the J gene TRBJ2-1; a weak D match, TRBD2 (5 bases). CDR3 length: 17 residues. CDR1 and CDR2 from the germline V gene are SGHAT and FQNNGV. Trimming took off 1 base at V and 0 bases at J, with 13 bases between the two ends.